This is a list of T cell receptor beta chains from one sample in a study of T cell responses to AZD1222 COVID-19 vaccine. The assay was immunoSEQ multiplex PCR, and TCRdb's table has in-frame clones only and misses some. The sample includes 150,000 to 200,000 clones, approximately 94% of them seen just once. The material was peripheral blood, obtained on day 0 of AZD1222 vaccination. The source is an adult in good health. CDR3s include the opening cysteine and the closing phenylalanine or tryptophan. D genes are given only for firm matches. Size tells how often a clone was seen (once, few, many) or the class of an expanded clone, and some rows leave it out.

.	TRBV6-5	TRBJ2-5	14	TRBD2	CASSHLAGSETQYF	TGTGCCAGCAGCCACCTAGCGGGGAGCGAGACCCAGTACTTC
.	TRBV5-4	TRBJ1-1	15	.	CASSRRQALNTEAFF	TGTGCCAGCAGCCGACGACAGGCGTTGAACACTGAAGCTTTCTTT
once	TRBV3-1/TRBV3-2	TRBJ1-4	13	.	CASSQLDREKLFF	TGTGCCAGCAGCCAACTCGACAGGGAAAAACTGTTTTTT
.	TRBV7-9	TRBJ1-1	15	.	CASSLAAGDGAEAFF	TGTGCCAGCAGCTTAGCTGCAGGGGACGGGGCTGAAGCTTTCTTT
.	TRBV12-3/TRBV12-4	TRBJ1-2	13	.	CASSKTENYGYTF	TGTGCCAGCAGCAAGACAGAAAACTATGGCTACACCTTC
once	TRBV5-8	TRBJ1-2	15	.	CASSQKNTFGKGYTF	TGTGCCAGCAGTCAAAAAAATACGTTCGGGAAGGGCTACACCTTC
.	TRBV29-1	TRBJ1-2	13	TRBD1	CSVKAGGTEGYTF	TGCAGCGTCAAAGCTGGGGGGACAGAAGGCTACACCTTC
.	TRBV30	TRBJ2-1	15	TRBD2	CAWSHPTSQYNEQFF	TGTGCCTGGAGTCACCCGACTAGCCAATACAATGAGCAGTTCTTC
.	TRBV6-5	TRBJ2-1	13	.	CATDPGGYNEQFF	TGTGCCACTGACCCTGGGGGGTACAATGAGCAGTTCTTC
.	TRBV5-1	TRBJ2-5	17	TRBD1	CASSLVFGQGYQETQYF	TGCGCCAGCAGCTTGGTTTTCGGACAGGGATACCAAGAGACCCAGTACTTC
.	TRBV27	TRBJ2-3	16	.	CASSLGAVGRTDTQYF	TGTGCCAGCAGTTTGGGAGCGGTGGGCCGGACTGATACGCAGTATTTT
.	TRBV5-1	TRBJ2-1	17	TRBD2	CASSSRTSGRLGNEQFF	TGCGCCAGCAGCTCACGGACTAGCGGGCGGCTTGGCAATGAGCAGTTCTTC
.	TRBV3-1/TRBV3-2	TRBJ2-7	14	TRBD1	CASSVRDSHYEQYF	TGTGCCAGCAGCGTCCGGGACAGCCACTACGAGCAGTACTTC
.	TRBV7-2	TRBJ1-6	17	TRBD1	CASSPGTGSSYNSPLHF	TGTGCCAGCAGCCCCGGGACAGGGAGCTCCTATAATTCACCCCTCCACTTT
.	TRBV15	TRBJ1-2	15	TRBD1	CATSRVVQGAWGYTF	TGTGCCACCAGCAGAGTGGTACAGGGGGCGTGGGGCTACACCTTC